This is a list of T cell receptor beta chains from one sample in a study of blood T cell repertoires in COVID-19. The assay was immunoSEQ multiplex PCR, and TCRdb's table has in-frame clones only and misses some. Of roughly 380,000 clones in the sample, around 91% are singletons; the top ten hold 1.5% to 1.8%. Sequenced: peripheral blood. The source of these receptors is a woman between 40 and 55 years old with COVID-19, enrolled during active disease. The CDR3 runs from the conserved cysteine through the conserved F or W. Fields, in order: V gene, CDR3 protein.

V: TRBV15; CDR3: CATSRENRGNQPQHF
V: TRBV7-9; CDR3: CASSFEGKAPQHF
V: TRBV5-6; CDR3: CASSLGAGGYNTIYF
V: TRBV6-2/TRBV6-3; CDR3: CASSTRGGEQFF
V: TRBV7-9; CDR3: CASSFSSTDTQYF
V: TRBV9; CDR3: CASSGDRDPTEAFF
V: TRBV29-1; CDR3: CSVEAGLGYNEQFF
V: TRBV23-1; CDR3: CASSPPGTSRAYEQYF
V: TRBV19; CDR3: CASRAQGGEKLFF
V: TRBV7-2; CDR3: CASSLIGPGARMGQPQHF
V: TRBV7-9; CDR3: CASTLGGATEAFF
V: TRBV19; CDR3: CASQGRRQGSYTF
V: TRBV5-1; CDR3: CASSLDTGDFYGYTF
V: TRBV24-1; CDR3: CATSEPRGTVDEQFF
V: TRBV7-2; CDR3: CASSLSTYTDTQYF
V: TRBV7-9; CDR3: CASSLGQGSQPQHF
V: TRBV28; CDR3: CASSPRDRGGEKLFF
V: TRBV11-2; CDR3: CASSLGAPSPQHF
V: TRBV10-3; CDR3: CAIRPGGAGTGELFF
V: TRBV7-9; CDR3: CASRGRGKFSGNTIYF
V: TRBV6-1; CDR3: CASSEQLAGVNEQFF
V: TRBV7-8; CDR3: CASTRQGYNEQFF
V: TRBV13; CDR3: CASTGPGEGNYGYTF
V: TRBV4-2; CDR3: CASSQVKTGDQPQHF
V: TRBV6-1; CDR3: CASSEVLTDVNTEAFF
V: TRBV7-2; CDR3: CASRSSPTNEQFF
V: TRBV4-1; CDR3: CASSQDHRTEYQPQHF
V: TRBV28; CDR3: CASTGYSGGDYGYTF
V: TRBV2; CDR3: CASSVTFGGNEKLFF
V: TRBV19; CDR3: CASSIPGDRYNQPQHF
V: TRBV6-6; CDR3: CASRGLAGGPGEQYF
V: TRBV28; CDR3: CASSLPGDGYTF
V: TRBV12-5; CDR3: CASGLGTGHQPQHF
V: TRBV9; CDR3: CASSVAETGILNTEAFF
V: TRBV6-5; CDR3: CASSQSPISGEQYF
V: TRBV30; CDR3: CAFEQGQETQYF
V: TRBV7-2; CDR3: CASSLDSTRGYTF
V: TRBV5-1; CDR3: CASSLEGRNTEAFF
V: TRBV19; CDR3: CASSIPGSYQPQHF
V: TRBV2; CDR3: CASRSQGSYEQYF
V: TRBV28; CDR3: CASSLISYRETQYF
V: TRBV5-5; CDR3: CASSLWQGGSQPQHF
V: TRBV7-2; CDR3: CASSLKRQALEAFF
V: TRBV6-5; CDR3: CASSYDVSGAAFF
V: TRBV24-1; CDR3: CATSDPPTDTQYF
V: TRBV7-3; CDR3: CASSIGQGQYDYTF
V: TRBV5-1; CDR3: CASSLSNYEQYF
V: TRBV15; CDR3: CATRESSYNEQFF
V: TRBV11-2; CDR3: CASSPKGGPDSPLHF